The sequence of this TCR beta chain was determined in a study of shared T cell receptors in the human thymus. Assay used: immunoSEQ multiplex PCR; TCRdb lists only in-frame clones, some missing. Of some 760,000 clones listed, approximately 85% are singletons. This clone was seen a single time. This CDR3 has 16 amino acids. CDR1 is SNHLY, CDR2 FYNNEI, per germline. V dropped 5 bases and J dropped 0 bases, with 17 bases sitting between them. The data were also submitted as part of a second study, on human thymus T cells. That report notes: Thymic material originated from resections removed in the course of corrective heart surgery. Related research reported highly overlapping thymic repertoires among unrelated individuals.

This chain joins TRBV2 and TRBJ2-7; a possible D gene is TRBD2 (6 bases). The TCR originated in a girl under two years old with a congenital heart defect. Material: thymocytes. The chain's CDR3 is CASSIGSGYDSYEQYF. The CDR3 nucleotides are TGTGCCAGCAGTATCGGAAGCGGGTATGACTCCTACGAGCAGTACTTC.